These 8 T cell receptor beta chains were sequenced from one sample in a study of blood T cell repertoires in COVID-19. The data were produced by immunoSEQ multiplex PCR, yet TCRdb's version contains in-frame clones alone and is incomplete. The sample comprises around 140,000 clones, 85% to 90% of which are singletons, and 2% to 2.5% rests with the top ten. The specimen was peripheral blood. Every receptor here comes from a man aged 45 to 65 with active COVID-19.

This sequence joins TRBV12-3 or TRBV12-4 and TRBJ2-7; possibly TRBD1 for D (5 bases). Trimming cost V 5 bases and J 1 base, with 9 bases left between them. This CDR3 comprises 13 residues. CDR3 sequence: CASSPRQSYEQYF. The CDR3 coding sequence is TGTGCCAGCAGTCCACGACAGTCCTACGAGCAGTACTTC.

This CDR3 is CASSPSPGQGAEEQYF. CDR3 DNA sequence: TGTGCCAGCTCCCCTTCTCCGGGACAGGGGGCGGAGGAGCAGTACTTC. This chain connects TRBV18 to TRBJ2-7; 12 bases agree with TRBD1. Germline V gene lookup returns CDR1 KGHSH and CDR2 LQKENI. The CDR3 sequence is 16 residues long. The V and J ends lost 6 bases and 7 bases, in that order; junction bases with no gene match: 13. The complete variable domain, with remaining parts taken from reference TRBV18 and TRBJ2-7, reads NAGVMQNPRHLVRRRGQEARLRCSPMKGHSHVYWYRQLPEEGLKFMVYLQKENIIDESGMPKERFSAEFPKEGPSILRIQQVVRGDSAAYFCASSPSPGQGAEEQYFGPGTRLTVT.

This chain links TRBV19 with TRBJ2-7; weak D call: TRBD1 (6 bases). The ends were cut back, 5 bases at V and 2 bases at J, with 13 bases in the middle. Germline V CDR1 and CDR2: LNHDA, SQIVND (reference sequence). The CDR3 has 14 residues. The CDR3 bases are TGTGCCAGTAGTCCCCGGACAGCCACCTACGAGCAGTACTTC. It translates to CASSPRTATYEQYF.

The sample holds a few counts of this clone. CDR3 bases: TGTGCCAGCAACATACCGGGGGGCAGGCAGCCCCAGCATTTT. This sequence encodes CASNIPGGRQPQHF. This chain connects TRBV6-6 to TRBJ1-5, with TRBD1 as a possible D gene (6 bases). Per germline, CDR1 MNHNY and CDR2 SVGAGI (reference sequence). V was trimmed by 7 bases and J by 7 bases, leaving 17 bases between them. The CDR3 sequence is 14 residues long.

This clone appeared a few times. J is TRBJ1-2 and V is TRBV3-1 (or the pseudogene TRBV3-2); 7 bases map to TRBD1. V was clipped by 4 bases and J by 4 bases; unmatched bases: 9. This CDR3 is 15 amino acids long. The V gene's germline CDR1 is LGHDT and CDR2 YNNKEL (reference sequence). The CDR3 DNA sequence: TGTGCCAGCAGCCTTCAGGGGGGCACGAGCTATGGCTACACCTTC. It is translated as CASSLQGGTSYGYTF.

The rearrangement joins TRBV7-2 to TRBJ2-3; D is possibly TRBD2 (5 bases). Per the germline V gene, CDR1 is SGHTA and CDR2 is FQGNSA. CDR3 length: 14 residues. Trimming shortened V by 5 bases and J by 6 bases, and 15 bases separated the two germline ends. The CDR3 DNA is TGTGCCAGCAGCCAACTCCCACTAGGGGATACGCAGTATTTT. Translation: CASSQLPLGDTQYF. The whole variable domain, remainder taken from reference TRBV7-2 and TRBJ2-3, is GAGVSQSPSNKVTEKGKDVELRCDPISGHTALYWYRQSLGQGLEFLIYFQGNSAPDKSGLPSDRFSAERTGGSVSTLTIQRTQQEDSAVYLCASSQLPLGDTQYFGPGTRLTVL.

CDR3 protein: CASSETGTRGYTF. As DNA, the CDR3 is TGTGCCAGCAGTGAAACAGGGACGAGGGGCTACACCTTC. The chain recombines TRBV6-1 with TRBJ1-2; tentatively, D is TRBD1 (6 bases). This CDR3 is 13 amino acids long. The ends were cut back, 2 bases at V and 8 bases at J, with 12 bases in the middle. Germline V lookup: CDR1 MNHNS, CDR2 SASEGT.

This clone was recorded once. The chain carries TRBV19 and TRBJ1-1, with a tentative D call TRBD1 (6 bases). CDR3 length: 14 residues. Germline V gene data show CDR1 as LNHDA and CDR2 as SQIVND (reference sequence). The ends were cut back, 9 bases at V and 1 base at J, with 15 bases in the middle. The DNA for the CDR3 is TGTGCCAGCCTTGTACAGGGTTGGAACACTGAAGCTTTCTTT. This codes for CASLVQGWNTEAFF.